The sequence of this T cell receptor beta chain was determined in a study of T-cell reconstitution after alpha-beta-depleted transplantation in children. Findings and limits, study-wide: Where some patients showed high TCRbeta diversity at day 60, it came from recipient T cells and thymic progenitors that had survived. By about two months after transplant, alpha-beta T cells reportedly arose from several hundred graft clones that had expanded.

The library targeted TCRbeta and was prepared with unique molecular identifiers. Via MiXCR, TCRdb re-called the PCR reads, giving one row per CDR3 protein. The table includes about 210,000 distinct CDR3 sequences, approximately 15% detected once. This CDR3 is 16 amino acids long. Trimming cost V 3 bases and J 1 base; bases outside gene matches: 2. Germline V CDR1 and CDR2: MNHEY, SVGAGI. In the case of this clonotype: Its cognate antigen is unknown.

The sample was PBMCs, mostly from graft donor cells, taken 360 days after TCRalphabeta/CD19-depleted stem cell transplant. V and J are TRBV6-5 and TRBJ2-2, with 10 bases fitting TRBD2. The clonotype originates from a male patient aged 2-10 years who had a stem cell transplant for acute lymphoblastic leukemia, so the T cells may come from the graft donor. CDR3 DNA sequence: TGTGCCAGCAGTTATCGACTAGCGGGGAACACCGGGGAGCTGTTTTTT. Translating it yields CASSYRLAGNTGELFF.